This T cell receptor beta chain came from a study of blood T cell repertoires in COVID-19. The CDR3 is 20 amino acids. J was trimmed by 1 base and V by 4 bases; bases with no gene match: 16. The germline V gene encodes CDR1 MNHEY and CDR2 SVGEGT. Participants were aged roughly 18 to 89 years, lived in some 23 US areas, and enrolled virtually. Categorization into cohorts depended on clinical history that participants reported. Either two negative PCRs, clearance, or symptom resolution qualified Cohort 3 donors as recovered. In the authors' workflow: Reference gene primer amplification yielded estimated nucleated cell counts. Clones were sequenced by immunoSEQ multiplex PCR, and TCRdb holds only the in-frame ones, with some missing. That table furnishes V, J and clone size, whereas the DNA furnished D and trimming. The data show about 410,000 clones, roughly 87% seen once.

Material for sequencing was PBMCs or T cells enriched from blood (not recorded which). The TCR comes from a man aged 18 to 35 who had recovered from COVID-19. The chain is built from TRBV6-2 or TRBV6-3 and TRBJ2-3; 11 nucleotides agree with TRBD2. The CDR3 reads CASSSPRVAGGREGTDTQYF. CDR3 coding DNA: TGTGCCAGCAGTTCCCCCCGGGTAGCGGGGGGGCGGGAGGGCACAGATACGCAGTATTTT.